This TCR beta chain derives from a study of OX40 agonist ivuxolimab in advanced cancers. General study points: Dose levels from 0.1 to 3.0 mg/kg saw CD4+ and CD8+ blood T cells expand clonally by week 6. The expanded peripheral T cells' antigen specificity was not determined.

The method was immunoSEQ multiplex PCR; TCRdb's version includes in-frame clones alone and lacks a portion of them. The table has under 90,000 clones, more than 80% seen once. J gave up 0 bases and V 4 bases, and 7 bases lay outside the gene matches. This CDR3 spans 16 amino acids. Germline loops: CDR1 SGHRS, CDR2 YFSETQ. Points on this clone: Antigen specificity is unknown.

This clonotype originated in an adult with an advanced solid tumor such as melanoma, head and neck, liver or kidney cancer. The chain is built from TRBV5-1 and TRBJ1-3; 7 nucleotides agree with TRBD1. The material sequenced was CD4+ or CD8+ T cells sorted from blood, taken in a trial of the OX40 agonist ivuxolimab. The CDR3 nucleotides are TGCGCCAGCAGCGCAACAGGGGTTATCTCTGGAAACACCATATATTTT. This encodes CASSATGVISGNTIYF.